The 27 T cell receptor beta chains below come from one sample, sequenced in a study of OX40 agonist ivuxolimab in advanced cancers. Library preparation used the immunoSEQ multiplex PCR assay. The clones in this table, taken by TCRdb from immuneACCESS, are in-frame only. Not every clone is retained; where verified, under half of the shortfall comes from an unresolved V gene, and the cause of the rest is unknown. Counted in this sample were approximately 46,000 clones; roughly three quarters of them appeared once. In total, the top ten clones hold about 2.4% of the sample. The source material was CD4+ or CD8+ T cells sorted from blood, sampled in a trial of the OX40 agonist ivuxolimab. The receptors derive from an adult with an advanced solid tumor such as melanoma, head and neck, liver or kidney cancer.

The rearrangement joins TRBV27 to TRBJ2-3; 8 bases match TRBD2. The V segment lost 8 bases and the J segment 8 bases; nucleotides outside the gene matches: 6. From germline, CDR1 is MNHEY and CDR2 SMNVEV (reference sequence). The CDR3 has 12 amino acids. The CDR3 is CASGGGWGTQYF. For the CDR3, the DNA is TGTGCCAGCGGCGGGGGGTGGGGTACGCAGTATTTT.

The genes are TRBV11-2 and TRBJ2-3, with unresolved D. V was shortened by 1 base and J by 2 bases, with 10 bases between the two germline ends. Germline values: CDR1 SGHAT, CDR2 FQNNGV. The length of the CDR3 is 15 residues. The CDR3 region has the DNA TGTGCCAGCAGCTTAGGGGGATACAACACAGATACGCAGTATTTT. Residues: CASSLGGYNTDTQYF.

The V gene is TRBV6-5, the J gene TRBJ1-2, with D tentatively TRBD1 (6 bases). The germline gives CDR1 MNHEY, CDR2 SVGAGI. V shed 0 bases and J shed 3 bases, with 8 bases lying between them. CDR3 length: 14 amino acids. The CDR3 coding sequence is TGTGCCAGCAGTTACTCGACAGGCGACTATGGCTACACCTTC. It encodes CASSYSTGDYGYTF.

The chain joins TRBV5-1 to TRBJ2-3; TRBD2 matches 7 bases. The germline V gene has CDR1 SGHRS and CDR2 YFSETQ. The CDR3 is 12 residues long. Trimming at V came to 7 bases and at J to 7 bases, leaving 6 bases not matched to a gene. The DNA for the CDR3 is TGCGCCAGCGGACTAGGGGACTATACGCAGTATTTT. Its protein product is CASGLGDYTQYF.

V usage is TRBV10-3 and J usage is TRBJ2-7, with a weak D call TRBD2 (5 bases). The germline CDR1 and CDR2 sequences are ENHRY and SYGVKD. V gave up 11 bases and J gave up 2 bases, with 13 bases separating them. The CDR3 length is 12 residues. CDR3 protein: CAAGPITYEQYF. The CDR3 bases are TGTGCCGCGGGCCCGATAACCTACGAGCAGTACTTC.

V is TRBV18 and J is TRBJ1-1, with D perhaps matching TRBD1 (5 bases). Germline loops: CDR1 KGHSH, CDR2 LQKENI. CDR3 length: 13 amino acids. V shed 4 bases and J shed 4 bases, with 10 bases lying between them. The CDR3 DNA sequence: TGTGCCAGCTCACTTAGGGACGGCACTGAAGCTTTCTTT. Its translation is CASSLRDGTEAFF.

The chain combines TRBV5-6 with TRBJ1-1, with a tentative D call TRBD1 (6 bases). V was shortened by 3 bases and J by 0 bases, with 15 bases between the two germline ends. The CDR3 runs 16 residues. From germline, CDR1 is SGHDT and CDR2 YYEEEE. The DNA for the CDR3 is TGTGCCAGCAGCTGGGCCGGGGGGCACATGAACACTGAAGCTTTCTTT. It specifies CASSWAGGHMNTEAFF.

V and J are TRBV10-3 and TRBJ1-2, with TRBD1 matching over 9 bases. CDR3 size: 16 residues. The germline V gene has CDR1 ENHRY and CDR2 SYGVKD. V lost 6 bases to trimming and J lost 5 bases; unmatched junction nucleotides: 13. The CDR3 spells CAIREIRQGGGYGYTF. In DNA, the CDR3 is TGTGCCATCAGGGAAATACGACAGGGGGGAGGATATGGCTACACCTTC.

This rearrangement joins TRBV4-1 to TRBJ1-1; D is ambiguous. Trimming pared 1 base from V and 6 bases from J, leaving 12 bases between. CDR1 and CDR2 from the germline V gene are MGHRA and YSYEKL. This CDR3 region has 14 residues. CDR3 sequence reads: CASSQVVRSPEAFF. Written as DNA, the CDR3 is TGCGCCAGCAGCCAAGTTGTCAGGTCCCCTGAAGCTTTCTTT.

The chain employs TRBV19 and TRBJ2-1, with D possibly TRBD2 on 6 matching bases. The CDR3 sequence is 15 residues long. Trimming removed 6 bases from V and 6 bases from J, with 18 bases in between. Germline CDR1 LNHDA, CDR2 SQIVND (reference sequence). The CDR3 nucleotides read TGTGCCAGTAGACCGGGGAGGTGGGGATTCAATGAGCAGTTCTTC. It yields the protein CASRPGRWGFNEQFF. The whole variable domain, remainder taken from reference TRBV19 and TRBJ2-1, is DGGITQSPKYLFRKEGQNVTLSCEQNLNHDAMYWYRQDPGQGLRLIYYSQIVNDFQKGDIAEGYSVSREKKESFPLTVTSAQKNPTAFYLCASRPGRWGFNEQFFGPGTRLTVL.

The rearrangement links TRBV27 to TRBJ1-1; D is perhaps TRBD1 (5 bases). The V gene lost 3 bases and the J gene lost 1 base, with 12 bases spanning the gap. The CDR3 is 15 amino acids. Germline-derived CDR1 and CDR2 are MNHEY and SMNVEV (reference sequence). The CDR3 DNA is TGTGCCAGCAGTTTTACAGGTGGGGGGAACACTGAAGCTTTCTTT. This sequence encodes CASSFTGGGNTEAFF.

V and J are TRBV5-5 and TRBJ2-7; 9 nucleotides align to TRBD1. CDR3 length: 15 amino acids. The V gene's germline CDR1 is SGHKS and CDR2 YYEKEE (reference sequence). V dropped 4 bases and J dropped 4; count of bases not matched to a gene: 9. The CDR3 here is CASSPRTGERYEQYF. CDR3 coding DNA: TGTGCCAGCAGCCCCCGGACAGGGGAAAGGTACGAGCAGTACTTC.

V is TRBV28 and J is TRBJ2-1, with D possibly being TRBD1 or TRBD2 (5 bases each). Germline-derived CDR1 and CDR2 are MDHEN and SYDVKM. This CDR3 is 12 amino acids long. The V end was cut by 5 bases, the J end by 9 bases, with 11 bases between. In DNA form, the CDR3 reads TGTGCCAGCAGTCGCCGAGGGGTTGAGCAGTTCTTC. Its protein product is CASSRRGVEQFF.

The rearrangement joins TRBV2 to TRBJ2-5; D gene unclear. CDR3 length: 11 residues. V lost 4 bases and J lost 5, with 5 bases in between. Germline CDR1 SNHLY, CDR2 FYNNEI. The CDR3 DNA sequence: TGTGCCAGCAGTGCGGCGGAGACCCAGTACTTC. This gives the protein CASSAAETQYF.

The CDR3 here is CASSPQPLSGANVLTF. Written as DNA, the CDR3 is TGTGCCAGCAGCCCTCAACCGCTATCTGGGGCCAACGTCCTGACTTTC. V usage is TRBV4-2 and J usage is TRBJ2-6; D ambiguous. The CDR3 has 16 amino acids. Looked up from germline, CDR1 is LGHNA and CDR2 is YNFKEQ. V was pared by 4 bases and J by 1 base, with 11 bases between.

There are a few counts of this clone. The chain couples TRBV11-2 to TRBJ1-2; D is ambiguous. V lost 4 bases and J 4 bases, leaving 16 bases between the germline ends. This CDR3 region has 15 residues. Germline CDR1 reads SGHAT; CDR2 reads FQNNGV. DNA for the CDR3: TGTGCCAGCAGCTCACTCTGGCGGGGTACCTATGGCTACACCTTC. Amino acids: CASSSLWRGTYGYTF.

In this sample, this clone turned up a few times. CDR3 loop: CASRPGLAGVKAYNEQFF. The CDR3 DNA sequence: TGTGCCAGCAGGCCGGGACTAGCGGGAGTAAAGGCGTACAATGAGCAGTTCTTC. The chain couples TRBV28 to TRBJ2-1; 14 positions agree with TRBD2. V lost 6 bases, J lost 4 bases, and 11 bases stayed unmatched. This CDR3 contains 18 residues. Germline V gene sequence: CDR1 MDHEN, CDR2 SYDVKM.

The V call is TRBV30, the J call TRBJ1-3, with D uncertain. V was shortened by 2 bases and J by 4 bases, with 15 bases between the two germline ends. CDR3 length: 15 amino acids. Germline values: CDR1 GTSNPN, CDR2 SVGIG (reference sequence). CDR3: CAWSFLEARGNTIYF. The CDR3 DNA reads TGTGCCTGGAGTTTCCTGGAGGCAAGAGGAAACACCATATATTTT.

This chain connects TRBV7-9 to TRBJ2-1; 7 positions agree with TRBD1. V trimming: 4 bases; J trimming: 0 bases; junction bases outside the gene matches: 6. The CDR3 extends over 16 amino acids. The germline V gene has CDR1 SEHNR and CDR2 FQNEAQ (reference sequence). The CDR3 spells CASSSWTGNSYNEQFF. As DNA, the CDR3 is TGTGCCAGCAGCTCGTGGACAGGAAACTCCTACAATGAGCAGTTCTTC.

This clone turned up a few times. V gene TRBV7-2 combines with J gene TRBJ1-1; no definite D call. The CDR3 loop spans 15 amino acids. Germline CDR1 is SGHTA and CDR2 is FQGNSA. Trimming left V 2 bases short and J 5 bases short, with 15 bases between. The CDR3 sequence is CASSLTGLTGTEAFF. In DNA, the CDR3 is TGTGCCAGCAGCTTAACCGGTCTCACGGGGACTGAAGCTTTCTTT.

The chain joins TRBV28 to TRBJ2-7; D is possibly TRBD1 (6 bases). This CDR3 contains 15 residues. CDR1 MDHEN and CDR2 SYDVKM come from the germline V gene. Trimming stripped 6 bases from V and 1 base from J, with 16 bases between. The chain's CDR3 is CASRPGQFSSYEQYF. The CDR3 coding sequence is TGTGCCAGCAGACCCGGACAGTTCAGTTCCTACGAGCAGTACTTC. The whole variable domain, remainder taken from reference TRBV28 and TRBJ2-7, is DVKVTQSSRYLVKRTGEKVFLECVQDMDHENMFWYRQDPGLGLRLIYFSYDVKMKEKGDIPEGYSVSREKKERFSLILESASTNQTSMYLCASRPGQFSSYEQYFGPGTRLTVT.

V usage is TRBV7-2 and J usage is TRBJ2-3, with no clear D. V shed 4 bases and J shed 4 bases, with 9 bases lying between them. Germline V gives CDR1 SGHTA, CDR2 FQGNSA. The CDR3 is 13 amino acids. The CDR3 DNA reads as TGTGCCAGCAGCTCACTAAATGCAGATACGCAGTATTTT. It encodes CASSSLNADTQYF.

This chain joins TRBV9 and TRBJ2-1; 9 nucleotides line up with TRBD2. This CDR3 spans 15 amino acids. Germline CDR1 and CDR2: SGDLS and YYNGEE. With 0 bases clipped from V and 4 bases from J, the junction kept 2 bases outside the gene matches. The DNA of the CDR3 is TGTGCCAGCAGCGTAGACAGCGGGGGGTACAATGAGCAGTTCTTC. It specifies CASSVDSGGYNEQFF.

This sequence joins TRBV28 and TRBJ1-1; D is perhaps TRBD1 (6 bases). The CDR3 has 16 residues. Germline-derived CDR1 and CDR2 are MDHEN and SYDVKM. Trimming left V 2 bases short and J 1 base short, with 14 bases between. This CDR3 is CASSLLIGGENTEAFF. The DNA of the CDR3 is TGTGCCAGCAGTTTACTTATCGGGGGCGAGAACACTGAAGCTTTCTTT.

The chain employs TRBV2 and TRBJ1-4, with 8 bases matching TRBD1. The CDR3 covers 14 residues. V was pared by 10 bases and J by 5 bases, with 9 bases of the junction left unmatched. Germline CDR1 is SNHLY and CDR2 is FYNNEI. The CDR3, as DNA: TGTGCCACCAAGGGGAGGGACAGGAATGAAAAACTGTTTTTT. Translating gives CATKGRDRNEKLFF.

The chain couples TRBV28 to TRBJ1-2; TRBD1 is a possible D gene (6 bases). CDR1 is MDHEN, CDR2 SYDVKM, per germline. This CDR3 comprises 15 residues. Trimming took off 3 bases at V and 4 bases at J, with 15 bases between the two ends. The CDR3 sequence is CASSFFPGARYGYTF. The CDR3 nucleotides read TGTGCCAGCAGTTTTTTTCCAGGGGCGCGCTATGGCTACACCTTC.

This clone was found once. This chain links TRBV27 with TRBJ1-1; 7 bases align to TRBD1. Germline lookup yields CDR1 MNHEY and CDR2 SMNVEV (reference sequence). CDR3 length: 14 amino acids. The junction had 5 bases not matched to a gene; V was cut back by 6 bases and J by 1 base. In nucleotides, the CDR3 is TGTGCCAGCAGAGATCGGACAGGGAACACTGAAGCTTTCTTT. Protein sequence: CASRDRTGNTEAFF.